This record covers a single T cell receptor beta chain. Germline assignment: CDR1 WSHSY and CDR2 SAAADI. Trimming cost V 3 bases and J 0 bases, with 10 bases left between them. The CDR3 runs 15 residues. The sample is drawn from a study of T cell responses to AZD1222 COVID-19 vaccine. Produced via immunoSEQ multiplex PCR; TCRdb's table is partial and in-frame only. The profile shows about 100,000 clones, around nine tenths of them singletons. Here the sequenced sample was peripheral blood, taken on day 0 of AZD1222 vaccination. The receptor's source is an adult in good health. This rearrangement joins TRBV10-2 to TRBJ2-3; D ambiguous. The CDR3 DNA reads TGCGCCAGCAGTGATTCGGCAGCTAGCACAGATACGCAGTATTTT. It specifies CASSDSAASTDTQYF.